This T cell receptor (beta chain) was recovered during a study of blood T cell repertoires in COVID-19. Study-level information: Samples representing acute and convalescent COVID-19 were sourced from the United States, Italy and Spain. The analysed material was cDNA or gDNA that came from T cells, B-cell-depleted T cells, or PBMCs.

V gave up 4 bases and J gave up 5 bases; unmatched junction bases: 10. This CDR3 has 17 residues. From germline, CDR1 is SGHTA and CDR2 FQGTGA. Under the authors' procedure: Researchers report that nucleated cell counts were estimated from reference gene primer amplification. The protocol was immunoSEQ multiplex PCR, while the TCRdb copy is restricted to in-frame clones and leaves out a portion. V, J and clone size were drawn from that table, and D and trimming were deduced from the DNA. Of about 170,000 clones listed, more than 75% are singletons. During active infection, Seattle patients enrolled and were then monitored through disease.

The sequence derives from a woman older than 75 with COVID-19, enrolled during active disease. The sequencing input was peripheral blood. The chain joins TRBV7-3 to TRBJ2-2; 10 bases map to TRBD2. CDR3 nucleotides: TGTGCCAGCAGCTCTACTTCAGCGGGAGGGCGAACCGGGGAGCTGTTTTTT. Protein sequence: CASSSTSAGGRTGELFF.